A single sample is the source of the 27 T cell receptor beta chains below, sequenced in a study of follicular helper T cells after annual influenza vaccination. Described time point: 2014-2015 season, 7 days after vaccination. Method: immunoSEQ multiplex PCR; TCRdb's copy keeps in-frame clones and lacks some. Counted here are 6,000 to 9,500 clones, roughly 83% occurring once; the ten biggest clones make up about 1.8%. Specimen: CXCR5+ CD38- circulating T follicular helper cells from blood, collected 7 days after influenza vaccination. Regarding subset: circulating Tfh, non-naive CD4+CXCR5+PD-1+ (ICOS+CD38+ or ICOS-CD38-). The receptor set was obtained from an adult who received the influenza vaccine.

The J gene is TRBJ1-2, the V gene TRBV27; 9 nucleotides line up with TRBD1. The CDR3 is 14 amino acids. Germline trimming cut 10 bases from V and 6 bases from J; bases unmatched to any gene: 12. The germline V gene has CDR1 MNHEY and CDR2 SMNVEV (reference sequence). DNA of the CDR3: TGTGCCACCAACCCCGGGACAGGGCATAATGGCTACACCTTC. Its protein is CATNPGTGHNGYTF.

The chain recombines TRBV28 with TRBJ2-1; D tentatively fits TRBD1 or TRBD2 (6 bases each). The V end lost 7 bases, the J end lost 7 bases, and 17 bases lay between the germline ends. The CDR3 has 14 residues. Germline assignment: CDR1 MDHEN and CDR2 SYDVKM. For the CDR3, the DNA is TGTGCCAGCAATGTTAGAGGGGGGACTAATGAGCAGTTCTTC. It codes for CASNVRGGTNEQFF.

As concerns this clone: Germline and junction disagree at one end, which may indicate a read error. The chain links TRBV5-6 to TRBJ2-5, with D possibly matching TRBD1 (5 bases). The V gene's germline CDR1 is SGHDT and CDR2 YYEEEE. The length of the CDR3 is 13 residues. The CDR3 DNA reads TGTGCCAGCAGCTTGAGAGGACAAGGGACCCAGTACTTC. Amino acids: CASSLRGQGTQYF.

V and J are TRBV29-1 and TRBJ2-5; tentatively, D is TRBD1 (6 bases). Germline-derived CDR1 and CDR2 are SQVTM and ANQGSEA. CDR3 length: 14 amino acids. The ends were cut back, 4 bases at V and 2 bases at J, with 14 bases in the middle. The CDR3 is CSVARDIDQETQYF. The DNA for the CDR3 is TGCAGCGTTGCCCGGGACATTGATCAAGAGACCCAGTACTTC. Together with reference TRBV29-1 and TRBJ2-5, the CDR3 gives the full variable domain: SAVISQKPSRDICQRGTSLTIQCQVDSQVTMMFWYRQQPGQSLTLIATANQGSEATYESGFVIDKFPISRPNLTFSTLTVSNMSPEDSSIYLCSVARDIDQETQYFGPGTRLLVL.

This clone has only one observation. The chain recombines TRBV30 with TRBJ2-6, with D possibly TRBD1 on 5 matching bases. The CDR3 length is 16 residues. Germline V gene data show CDR1 as GTSNPN and CDR2 as SVGIG (reference sequence). V was clipped by 5 bases and J by 0 bases, with 14 bases between them. CDR3 amino acids: CAWCPTDTSGANVLTF. The DNA for the CDR3 is TGTGCCTGGTGCCCGACGGACACCTCTGGGGCCAACGTCCTGACTTTC.

This chain links TRBV5-5 with TRBJ2-3; tentatively, D is TRBD1 (5 bases). The CDR3 consists of 13 residues. Germline lookup yields CDR1 SGHKS and CDR2 YYEKEE (reference sequence). V was shortened by 4 bases and J by 4 bases, with 10 bases between the two germline ends. The CDR3 here is CASSNDSPDTQYF. As DNA, the CDR3 is TGTGCCAGCAGCAACGACAGCCCAGATACGCAGTATTTT.

The chain has TRBV7-9 and TRBJ2-1; D not resolved. Trimming left V 5 bases short and J 10 bases short, with 9 bases between. The CDR3 consists of 11 residues. Per germline, CDR1 SEHNR and CDR2 FQNEAQ (reference sequence). The CDR3 sequence: CASSLGVEQFF. CDR3 sequence (DNA): TGTGCCAGCAGCCTTGGCGTCGAGCAGTTCTTC.

The genes are TRBV14 and TRBJ1-1; D is ambiguous. This CDR3 contains 14 residues. In germline, CDR1 is SGHDN, CDR2 FVKESK. Between the trimmed V and J ends, which lost 1 base and 0 bases, there was a span of 6 bases. In DNA form, the CDR3 reads TGTGCCAGCAGCCAAGCCCTTGTGAACACTGAAGCTTTCTTT. The encoded protein is CASSQALVNTEAFF.

The genes are TRBV28 and TRBJ2-3; D gene unclear. The V end was cut by 2 bases, the J end by 4 bases, with 13 bases between. This CDR3 contains 15 residues. The V gene's germline CDR1 is MDHEN and CDR2 SYDVKM. In DNA form, the CDR3 reads TGTGCCAGCAGTTTACCGACCGGGTTAGCAGATACGCAGTATTTT. Its translation: CASSLPTGLADTQYF.

The chain carries TRBV19 and TRBJ1-2; TRBD1 matches at 7 bases. Germline values: CDR1 LNHDA, CDR2 SQIVND (reference sequence). V lost 5 bases and J lost 2; bases outside the gene matches: 8. This CDR3 is built from 15 residues. CDR3 region: CASSLWDRENYGYTF. The CDR3 DNA is TGTGCCAGTAGTCTGTGGGACAGAGAGAACTATGGCTACACCTTC.

V is TRBV7-8 and J is TRBJ2-4; 10 bases line up with TRBD1. CDR1 SGHVS and CDR2 FQNEAQ come from the germline V gene. The CDR3 runs to 15 residues. V was clipped by 3 bases and J by 3 bases; unmatched bases: 2. The chain's CDR3 is CASSLGQGIKNIQYF. Written as DNA, the CDR3 is TGTGCCAGCAGCTTGGGACAGGGGATCAAAAACATTCAGTACTTC.

V and J are TRBV4-1 and TRBJ2-1; 12 bases match TRBD2. The CDR3 is 16 residues long. V lost 3 bases, J lost 3 bases, and 3 bases stayed unmatched. CDR1 and CDR2 from the germline V gene are MGHRA and YSYEKL. The CDR3 reads CASSHLAGGRYNEQFF. As DNA, the CDR3 is TGCGCCAGCAGCCACCTAGCGGGGGGGCGCTACAATGAGCAGTTCTTC.

V usage is TRBV7-8 and J usage is TRBJ2-1, with a weak D call TRBD1 (6 bases). Per germline, CDR1 SGHVS and CDR2 FQNEAQ. V lost 4 bases to trimming and J lost 3 bases, with 13 bases between them. The CDR3 length is 15 residues. CDR3: CASSSRQVSYNEQFF. The CDR3 DNA reads TGTGCCAGCAGCTCCCGACAGGTGAGCTACAATGAGCAGTTCTTC.

V usage is TRBV7-8 and J usage is TRBJ1-6; TRBD1 might be the D (5 bases). Per the germline V gene, CDR1 is SGHVS and CDR2 is FQNEAQ. Trimming took 5 bases from V and 7 from J, leaving 21 bases between them. The CDR3 loop spans 17 amino acids. CDR3 DNA: TGTGCCAGCAGCCGGGACGTCGGACCTTATTCAAATTCACCCCTCCACTTT. This gives the protein CASSRDVGPYSNSPLHF.

This sequence joins TRBV6-1 and TRBJ1-1; D gene uncertain. CDR3 length: 14 residues. Deletions cut 1 base from V and 11 bases from J, with 17 bases between. Germline V lookup: CDR1 MNHNS, CDR2 SASEGT. The CDR3 loop reads CASSEEWNGRSAFF. CDR3 nucleotides: TGTGCCAGCAGTGAAGAGTGGAATGGGAGGTCGGCTTTCTTT.

This rearrangement joins TRBV5-1 to TRBJ2-5; D is unresolved. The germline V gene encodes CDR1 SGHRS and CDR2 YFSETQ. V was shortened by 3 bases and J by 1 base, with 13 bases between the two germline ends. The length of the CDR3 is 15 residues. The CDR3 DNA sequence: TGCGCCAGCAGCTCGGACGCAAAGAGCCAAGAGACCCAGTACTTC. This codes for CASSSDAKSQETQYF.

The chain carries TRBV10-1 and TRBJ2-1, with 10 nucleotides matching TRBD2. The length of the CDR3 is 15 residues. Trimming took 6 bases from V and 5 from J; bases not matched to a gene: 7. Per germline, CDR1 WNHNN and CDR2 SYGVQD (reference sequence). The CDR3 sequence: CASSPRSGGNNEQFF. The CDR3 nucleotides are TGCGCCAGCAGCCCCCGTAGCGGGGGGAACAATGAGCAGTTCTTC.

This clone was observed a few times. The chain links TRBV27 to TRBJ1-5, with D maybe TRBD1 (5 bases). V shed 3 bases and J shed 0 bases, with 18 bases lying between them. The CDR3 sequence is 18 residues long. Germline CDR1 MNHEY, CDR2 SMNVEV (reference sequence). The CDR3 DNA follows: TGTGCCAGCAGTTTGGGCAGGGCGGAACCCTATAGCAATCAGCCCCAGCATTTT. Its protein is CASSLGRAEPYSNQPQHF.

The chain joins TRBV15 to TRBJ2-1; maybe TRBD2 (5 bases). Germline values: CDR1 LNHNV, CDR2 YYDKDF (reference sequence). The CDR3 is 15 residues long. Trimming took 3 bases from V and 7 from J, leaving 16 bases between them. CDR3 nucleotides: TGTGCCACCAGCAGGCGGGCTCCTGGCGTGAATGAGCAGTTCTTC. Its protein is CATSRRAPGVNEQFF.

V is TRBV6-1 and J is TRBJ1-2; no definite D call. V lost 4 bases and J lost 0, with 6 bases in between. Germline loops: CDR1 MNHNS, CDR2 SASEGT. The CDR3 totals 13 residues. The CDR3 DNA sequence: TGTGCCAGCAGTGTACAACCTAACTATGGCTACACCTTC. The encoded protein is CASSVQPNYGYTF.

V gene TRBV4-2 combines with J gene TRBJ2-7; TRBD1 is a possible D gene (6 bases). This CDR3 has 14 amino acids. Trimming removed 0 bases from V and 4 bases from J, with 10 bases in between. Germline assignment: CDR1 LGHNA and CDR2 YNFKEQ. The CDR3 loop reads CASSQEQGEYEQYF. The CDR3 nucleotides read TGTGCCAGCAGCCAAGAACAGGGCGAGTACGAGCAGTACTTC.

The rearrangement uses TRBV5-4 and TRBJ2-5; 12 bases are shared with TRBD2. The CDR3 sequence is 17 residues long. With 3 bases clipped from V and 1 base from J, the junction kept 7 bases outside the gene matches. In germline, CDR1 is SGHNT, CDR2 YYREEE (reference sequence). CDR3: CASSWRLAGDLQETQYF. CDR3 in DNA: TGTGCCAGCAGCTGGAGACTAGCGGGGGACCTCCAAGAGACCCAGTACTTC.

The table lists this clone with a count of one. The chain uses TRBV5-6 and TRBJ1-6, with D possibly matching TRBD1 (5 bases). The CDR3 is 13 residues long. Trimming stripped 5 bases from V and 9 bases from J, with 12 bases between. Germline values: CDR1 SGHDT, CDR2 YYEEEE. For the CDR3, the DNA is TGTGCCAGCAGTACCGACAGATTTTCACCCCTCCACTTT. Translated: CASSTDRFSPLHF.

The rearrangement uses TRBV13 and TRBJ1-1; no clear D gene. Trimming shortened V by 8 bases and J by 3 bases, and 7 bases separated the two germline ends. Germline V gives CDR1 PRHDT, CDR2 FYEKMQ (reference sequence). The CDR3 runs to 11 residues. CDR3 protein: CASAADTEAFF. The CDR3 bases are TGTGCCAGCGCAGCGGACACTGAAGCTTTCTTT.

V and J are TRBV11-2 and TRBJ2-2; 7 bases fit TRBD2. The J segment lost 5 bases and the V segment lost 5 bases, leaving 8 bases of the junction unmatched. CDR3 length equals 15 residues. Germline lookup yields CDR1 SGHAT and CDR2 FQNNGV. The CDR3 DNA follows: TGTGCCAGCAGCCCGAGCGGGGTAGGGACCGGGGAGCTGTTTTTT. Translating gives CASSPSGVGTGELFF.

The chain joins TRBV6-4 to TRBJ1-6; D call uncertain. The CDR3 covers 14 residues. Germline CDR1 is MRHNA and CDR2 is SNTAGT. V shed 3 bases and J shed 8 bases, with 11 bases lying between them. For the CDR3, the DNA is TGTGCCAGCAGTGAAACAGTCTCCGATTCACCCCTCCACTTT. Its translation: CASSETVSDSPLHF.

V usage is TRBV15 and J usage is TRBJ2-2, with a possible D match to TRBD2 (6 bases). From germline, CDR1 is LNHNV and CDR2 YYDKDF (reference sequence). The V end was cut by 5 bases, the J end by 5 bases, with 12 bases between. The CDR3 has 14 amino acids. CDR3 loop: CATSRGGVTGELFF. DNA for the CDR3: TGTGCCACCAGCCGTGGAGGGGTTACCGGGGAGCTGTTTTTT.